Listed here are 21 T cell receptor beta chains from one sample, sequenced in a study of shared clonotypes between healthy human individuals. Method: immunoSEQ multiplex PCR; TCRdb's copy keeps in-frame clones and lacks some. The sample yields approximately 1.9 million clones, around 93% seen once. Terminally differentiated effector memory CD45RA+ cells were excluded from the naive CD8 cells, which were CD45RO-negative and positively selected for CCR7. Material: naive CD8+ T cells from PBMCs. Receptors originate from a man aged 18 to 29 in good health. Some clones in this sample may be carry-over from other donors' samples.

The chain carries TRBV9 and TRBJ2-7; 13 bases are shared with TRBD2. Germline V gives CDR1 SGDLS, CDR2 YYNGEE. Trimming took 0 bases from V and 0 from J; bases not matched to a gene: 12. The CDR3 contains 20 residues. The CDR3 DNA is TGTGCCAGCAGCGTAGCCGGGACTAGCGGGATCCATACTGACTCCTACGAGCAGTACTTC. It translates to CASSVAGTSGIHTDSYEQYF.

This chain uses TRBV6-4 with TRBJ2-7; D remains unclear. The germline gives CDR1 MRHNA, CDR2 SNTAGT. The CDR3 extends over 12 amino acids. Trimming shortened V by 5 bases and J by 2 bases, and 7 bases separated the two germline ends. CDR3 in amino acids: CASSIPTYEQYF. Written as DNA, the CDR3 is TGTGCCAGCAGTATCCCCACCTACGAGCAGTACTTC.

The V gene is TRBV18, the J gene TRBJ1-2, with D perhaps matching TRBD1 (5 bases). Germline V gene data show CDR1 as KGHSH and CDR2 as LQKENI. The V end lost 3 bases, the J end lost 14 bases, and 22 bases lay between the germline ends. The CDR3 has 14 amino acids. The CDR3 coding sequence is TGTGCCAGCTCACCGGTCCGGGACCGAAGCTCTGTTACCTTC. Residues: CASSPVRDRSSVTF.

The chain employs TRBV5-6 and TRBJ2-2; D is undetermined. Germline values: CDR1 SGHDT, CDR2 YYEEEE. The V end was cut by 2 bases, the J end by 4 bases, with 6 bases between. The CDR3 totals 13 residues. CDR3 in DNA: TGTGCCAGCAGCTTTTCAGCCACCGGGGAGCTGTTTTTT. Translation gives CASSFSATGELFF.

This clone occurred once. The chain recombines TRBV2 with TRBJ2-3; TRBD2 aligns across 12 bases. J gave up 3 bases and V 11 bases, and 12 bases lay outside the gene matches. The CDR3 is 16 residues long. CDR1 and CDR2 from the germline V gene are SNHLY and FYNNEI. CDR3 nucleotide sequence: TGTGCCCTACCGGACGGGACTAGCGGGCGGACAGATACGCAGTATTTT. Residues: CALPDGTSGRTDTQYF.

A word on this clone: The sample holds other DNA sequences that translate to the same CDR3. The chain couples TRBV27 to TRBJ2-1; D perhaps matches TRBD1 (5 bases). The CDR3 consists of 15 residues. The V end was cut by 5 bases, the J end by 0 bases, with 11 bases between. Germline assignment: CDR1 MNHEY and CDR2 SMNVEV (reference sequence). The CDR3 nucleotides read TGTGCCAGCAGTCCCGACAGAAGCTCCTACAATGAGCAGTTCTTC. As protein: CASSPDRSSYNEQFF.

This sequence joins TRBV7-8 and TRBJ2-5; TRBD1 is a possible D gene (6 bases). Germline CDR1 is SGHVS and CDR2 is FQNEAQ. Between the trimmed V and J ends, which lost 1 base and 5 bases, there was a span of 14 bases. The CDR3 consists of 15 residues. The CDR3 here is CASSLVRWGPETQYF. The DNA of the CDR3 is TGTGCCAGCAGCTTAGTCCGTTGGGGGCCGGAGACCCAGTACTTC.

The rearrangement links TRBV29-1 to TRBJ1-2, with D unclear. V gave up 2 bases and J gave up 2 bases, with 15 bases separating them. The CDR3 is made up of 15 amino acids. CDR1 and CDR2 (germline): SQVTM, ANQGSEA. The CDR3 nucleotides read TGCAGCGTTGAAAGAGGTCAGGCCAGAAACTATGGCTACACCTTC. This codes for CSVERGQARNYGYTF.

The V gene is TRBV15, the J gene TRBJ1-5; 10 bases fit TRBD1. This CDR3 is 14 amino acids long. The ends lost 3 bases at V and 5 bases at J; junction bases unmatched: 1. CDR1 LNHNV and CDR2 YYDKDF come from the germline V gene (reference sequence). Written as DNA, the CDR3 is TGTGCCACCAGCAGGGGGACAGGGGATCAGCCCCAGCATTTT. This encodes CATSRGTGDQPQHF. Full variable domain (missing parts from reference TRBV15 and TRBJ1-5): DAMVIQNPRYQVTQFGKPVTLSCSQTLNHNVMYWYQQKSSQAPKLLFHYYDKDFNNEADTPDNFQSRRPNTSFCFLDIRSPGLGDTAMYLCATSRGTGDQPQHFGDGTRLSIL.

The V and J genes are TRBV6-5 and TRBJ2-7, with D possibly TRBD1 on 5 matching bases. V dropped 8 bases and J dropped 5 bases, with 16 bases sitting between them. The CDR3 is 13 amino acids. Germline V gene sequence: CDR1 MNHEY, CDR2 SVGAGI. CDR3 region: CASSTAGNHEQYF. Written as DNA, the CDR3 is TGTGCCAGCTCGACAGCCGGCAACCACGAGCAGTACTTC.

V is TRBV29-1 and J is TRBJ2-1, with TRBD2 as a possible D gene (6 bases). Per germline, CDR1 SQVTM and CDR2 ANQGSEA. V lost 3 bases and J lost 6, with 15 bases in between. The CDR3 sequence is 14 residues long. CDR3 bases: TGCAGCGTTGAGACCTTCGGGACTCGCAATGAGCAGTTCTTC. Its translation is CSVETFGTRNEQFF.

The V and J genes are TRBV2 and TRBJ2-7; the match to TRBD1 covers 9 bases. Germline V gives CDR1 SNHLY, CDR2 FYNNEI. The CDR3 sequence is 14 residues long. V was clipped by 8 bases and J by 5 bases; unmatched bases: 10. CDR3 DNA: TGTGCCAGCGCGACCGGGACAGGGTACGACGAGCAGTACTTC. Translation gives CASATGTGYDEQYF. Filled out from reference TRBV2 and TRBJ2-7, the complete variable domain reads EPEVTQTPSHQVTQMGQEVILRCVPISNHLYFYWYRQILGQKVEFLVSFYNNEISEKSEIFDDQFSVERPDGSNFTLKIRSTKLEDSAMYFCASATGTGYDEQYFGPGTRLTVT.

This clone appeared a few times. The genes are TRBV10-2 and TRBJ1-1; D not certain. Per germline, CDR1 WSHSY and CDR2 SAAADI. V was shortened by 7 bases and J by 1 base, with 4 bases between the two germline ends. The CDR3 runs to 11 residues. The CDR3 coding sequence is TGCGCCAGCACTGGGAACACTGAAGCTTTCTTT. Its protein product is CASTGNTEAFF.

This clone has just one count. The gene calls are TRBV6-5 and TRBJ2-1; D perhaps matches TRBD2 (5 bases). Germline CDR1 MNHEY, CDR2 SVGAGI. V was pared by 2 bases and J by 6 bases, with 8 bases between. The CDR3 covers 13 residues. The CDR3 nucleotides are TGTGCCAGCAGTTACGGCCTAGCCAATGAGCAGTTCTTC. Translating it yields CASSYGLANEQFF.

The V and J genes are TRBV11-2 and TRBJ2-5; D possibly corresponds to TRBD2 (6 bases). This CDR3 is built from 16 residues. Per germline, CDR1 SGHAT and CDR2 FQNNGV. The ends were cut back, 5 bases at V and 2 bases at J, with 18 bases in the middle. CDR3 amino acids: CASSPFRLAEQETQYF. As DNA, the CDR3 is TGTGCCAGCAGCCCGTTCCGATTAGCGGAACAAGAGACCCAGTACTTC.

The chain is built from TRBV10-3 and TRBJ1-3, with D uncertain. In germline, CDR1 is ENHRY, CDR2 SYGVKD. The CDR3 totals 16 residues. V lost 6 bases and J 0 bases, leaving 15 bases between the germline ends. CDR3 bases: TGTGCCATCAGCCCTGACGCCCTCGGCTCTGGAAACACCATATATTTT. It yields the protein CAISPDALGSGNTIYF.

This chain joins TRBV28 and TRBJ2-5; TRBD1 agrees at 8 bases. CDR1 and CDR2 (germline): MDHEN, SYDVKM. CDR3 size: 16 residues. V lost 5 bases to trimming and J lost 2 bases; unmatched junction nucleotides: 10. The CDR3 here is CASSARGLGLQETQYF. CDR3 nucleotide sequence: TGTGCCAGCAGTGCCAGGGGGCTGGGCCTACAAGAGACCCAGTACTTC. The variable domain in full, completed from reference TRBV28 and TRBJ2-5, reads DVKVTQSSRYLVKRTGEKVFLECVQDMDHENMFWYRQDPGLGLRLIYFSYDVKMKEKGDIPEGYSVSREKKERFSLILESASTNQTSMYLCASSARGLGLQETQYFGPGTRLLVL.

The chain's CDR3 is CASKYRGNEQYF. The DNA of the CDR3 is TGTGCCAGCAAGTATAGGGGCAACGAGCAGTACTTC. The chain carries TRBV2 and TRBJ2-7, with D possibly TRBD1 on 5 matching bases. This CDR3 spans 12 amino acids. V was cut by 7 bases and J by 5 bases, with 12 bases left in between. Germline V CDR1 and CDR2: SNHLY, FYNNEI.

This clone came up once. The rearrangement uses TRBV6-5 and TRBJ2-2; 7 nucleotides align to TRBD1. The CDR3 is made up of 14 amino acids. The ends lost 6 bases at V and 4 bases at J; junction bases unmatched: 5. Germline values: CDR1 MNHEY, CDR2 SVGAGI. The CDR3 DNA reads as TGTGCCAGCAGCCCGACAGGGATCACCGGGGAGCTGTTTTTT. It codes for CASSPTGITGELFF.

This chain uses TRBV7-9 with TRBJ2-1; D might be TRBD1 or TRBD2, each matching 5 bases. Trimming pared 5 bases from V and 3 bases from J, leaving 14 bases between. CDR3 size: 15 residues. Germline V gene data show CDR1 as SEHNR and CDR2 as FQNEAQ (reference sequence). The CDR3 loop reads CASSRGAGFYNEQFF. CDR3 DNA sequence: TGTGCCAGCAGCCGAGGGGCGGGTTTCTACAATGAGCAGTTCTTC.

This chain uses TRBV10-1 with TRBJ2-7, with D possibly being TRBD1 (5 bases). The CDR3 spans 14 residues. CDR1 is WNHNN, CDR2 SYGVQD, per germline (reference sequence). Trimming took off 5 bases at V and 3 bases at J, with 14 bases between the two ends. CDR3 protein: CASSSQTELYEQYF. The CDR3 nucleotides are TGCGCCAGCAGTTCCCAGACAGAGCTCTACGAGCAGTACTTC.